The T cell receptor beta chain under discussion was sequenced for a study of cytomegalovirus exposure and HLA in healthy donors. The PCR was carried out with 60 Vbeta primers and 13 Jbeta primers. The table came from immunoSEQ multiplex PCR; TCRdb's copy has only in-frame clones and leaves some out. The data show roughly 130,000 clones, with around 84% seen just once and 2% to 3% held by the top ten. The CDR3 has 15 residues. The J segment lost 5 bases and the V segment lost 5 bases, leaving 5 bases of the junction unmatched. Germline V gene lookup returns CDR1 MNHEY and CDR2 SMNVEV (reference sequence).

The V and J genes are TRBV27 and TRBJ2-1; 11 positions match TRBD2. The TCR comes from a man between 50 and 59 years old in good health and CMV-seronegative. What was sequenced was PBMCs. Here the CDR3 reads CASSAGTSGNNEQFF. The CDR3 DNA follows: TGTGCCAGCAGTGCCGGGACTAGCGGAAACAATGAGCAGTTCTTC.